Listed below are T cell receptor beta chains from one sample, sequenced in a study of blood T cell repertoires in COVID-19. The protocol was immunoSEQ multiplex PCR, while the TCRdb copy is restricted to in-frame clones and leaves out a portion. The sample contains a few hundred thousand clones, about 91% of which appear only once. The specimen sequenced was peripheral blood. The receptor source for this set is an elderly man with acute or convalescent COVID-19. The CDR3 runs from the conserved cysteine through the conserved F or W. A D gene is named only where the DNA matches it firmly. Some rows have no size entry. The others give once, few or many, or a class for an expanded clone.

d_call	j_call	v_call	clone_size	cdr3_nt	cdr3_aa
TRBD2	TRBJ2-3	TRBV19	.	TGTGCCAGTAGTCTCCGGGGGGTTCAGACAGATACGCAGTATTTT	CASSLRGVQTDTQYF
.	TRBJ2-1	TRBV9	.	TGTGCCAGCAGCCAGGGTGCGGGAAATGAGCAGTTCTTC	CASSQGAGNEQFF
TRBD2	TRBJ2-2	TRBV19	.	TGTGCCAGTAGTATGTGGGCGGGAGAAAACACCGGGGAGCTGTTTTTT	CASSMWAGENTGELFF
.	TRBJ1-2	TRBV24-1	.	TGTGCCACCAGTGACGGGAGCTACGGGATTTATGGCTACACCTTC	CATSDGSYGIYGYTF
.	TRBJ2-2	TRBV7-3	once	TGTGCCAGCAGCCCGGACAATTCTAACACCGGGGAGCTGTTTTTT	CASSPDNSNTGELFF
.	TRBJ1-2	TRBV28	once	TGTGCCAGCAGTCGGGGGGGCCCCTCTAACTATGGCTACACCTTC	CASSRGGPSNYGYTF
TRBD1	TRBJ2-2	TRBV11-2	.	TGTGCCAGCAGCCATAACAGGGGGCTCACCGGGGAGCTGTTTTTT	CASSHNRGLTGELFF
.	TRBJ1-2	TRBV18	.	TGTGCCAGCTCACCTATGAGGGACATAGACGGCTACACCTTC	CASSPMRDIDGYTF
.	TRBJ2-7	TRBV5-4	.	TGTGCCAGCAGCTTTCCTCGGGAACAGGGCCACGAGCAGTACTTC	CASSFPREQGHEQYF
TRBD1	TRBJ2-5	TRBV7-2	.	TGTGCCAGCAGCTTAGCAGGGGGCAGAGAGACCCAGTACTTC	CASSLAGGRETQYF
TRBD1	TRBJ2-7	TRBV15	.	TGTGCCACCAGCCCGTCCTCAAAGGACAGGGAGATCTTC	CATSPSSKDREIF
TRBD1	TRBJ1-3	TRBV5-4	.	TGTGCCAGCAGCTCTTCGACAGGGGCTTACTCTGGAAACACCATATATTTT	CASSSSTGAYSGNTIYF
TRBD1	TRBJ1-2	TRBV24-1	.	TGTGCCCCGATCGAGGGACAGGGGGACTATGGCTACACCTTC	CAPIEGQGDYGYTF
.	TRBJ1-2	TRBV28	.	TGTGCCAGCAGTCCCCTCAGGGCGAACTATGGCTACACCTTC	CASSPLRANYGYTF
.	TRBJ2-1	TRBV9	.	TGTGCCAGCAGCGCGACCCTAACGGGGAATGAGCAGTTCTTC	CASSATLTGNEQFF